This T cell receptor beta chain is from a study of T cell repertoires in cytomegalovirus infection. MiXCR, applied by TCRdb to the reads, yields one record per CDR3 protein. Found here are fewer than 200,000 distinct CDR3 sequences, approximately 15% of them singletons; the top ten hold around 27%. V was trimmed by 2 bases and J by 6 bases, leaving 8 bases between them. The length of the CDR3 is 12 residues. The clonotype originates from a human donor in good health (CMV status not recorded). Some clones in this sample may be carry-over from other donors' samples. Specimen: PBMCs. V gene TRBV12-3 or TRBV12-4 combines with J gene TRBJ2-7; the D is unclear. This CDR3 is CASSLPATEQYF. CDR3 bases: TGTGCCAGCAGTTTACCCGCCACCGAGCAGTACTTC.